The T cell receptor (beta chain) under discussion was sequenced for a study of blood T cells in healthy people across ages. V lost 7 bases to trimming and J lost 7 bases; unmatched junction nucleotides: 9. The CDR3 runs 13 residues. It was with a sample-barcoded 5' primer and a J-beta primer mix that a second PCR of about 6 to 11 cycles was run. TCRdb reprocessed the 5' RACE reads via MiXCR and lists one record per CDR3 protein. This table has some 1.8 million distinct CDR3 sequences, around 42% appearing once. The chain has TRBV12-3 or TRBV12-4 and TRBJ1-2; 7 bases align to TRBD1. The receptor was isolated from a human donor in good health. The sequencing sample was made of blood. Written as DNA, the CDR3 is TGTGCCAGCATGGTCGAGGGGGCGCTTGGCTACACCTTC. It yields the protein CASMVEGALGYTF.